These T cell receptor beta chains were read from a single sample in a study of blood T cell repertoires in COVID-19. Sequencing used immunoSEQ multiplex PCR; TCRdb keeps in-frame clones, though not all of them. This sample has some 130,000 clones, with around 80% found just once. The source material was peripheral blood. Receptors originate from a man in his 70s with acute or convalescent COVID-19. Both conserved end residues are part of each CDR3. The D gene is left open where the match is weak. A clone size is listed for some rows: how often the clone was seen (once, few, many), or a class if it is expanded.

size: -; J: TRBJ2-1; V: TRBV6-5; D: -; DNA: TGTGCCAGCAGTACTGACAGTTACAATGAGCAGTTCTTC; CDR3: CASSTDSYNEQFF
size: once; J: TRBJ1-2; V: TRBV10-3; D: -; DNA: TGTGCCATTTCAACACAAAACTATGGCTACACCTTC; CDR3: CAISTQNYGYTF
size: -; J: TRBJ2-5; V: TRBV2; D: -; DNA: TGTGCCAGCAGTCTCCAGGGCGGGGGCTCGGAGACCCAGTACTTC; CDR3: CASSLQGGGSETQYF
size: -; J: TRBJ2-1; V: TRBV7-8; D: -; DNA: TGTGCCAGCAGCTTAGGTGGGGGGATACAGTCCTACAATGAGCAGTTCTTC; CDR3: CASSLGGGIQSYNEQFF
size: -; J: TRBJ2-3; V: TRBV4-2; D: -; DNA: TGTGCCAGCAGCCAAGATCTAGGGGAACCCACAGATACGCAGTATTTT; CDR3: CASSQDLGEPTDTQYF
size: many; J: TRBJ1-4; V: TRBV14; D: -; DNA: TGTGCCAGCAGCCCGGGGTGGGGAGATGAAAAACTGTTTTTT; CDR3: CASSPGWGDEKLFF
size: once; J: TRBJ1-3; V: TRBV19; D: -; DNA: TGTGCCAGTAATCGGGGGAGCTCTGGAAACACCATATATTTT; CDR3: CASNRGSSGNTIYF
size: -; J: TRBJ1-2; V: TRBV28; D: TRBD1; DNA: TGTGCCAGCAGCCTAGGGACAGACATCTTCTATGGCTACACCTTC; CDR3: CASSLGTDIFYGYTF
size: once; J: TRBJ1-5; V: TRBV7-8; D: TRBD1; DNA: TGTGCCAGCAGCGCGCGACAGGGTTCGAGCAATCAGCCCCAGCATTTT; CDR3: CASSARQGSSNQPQHF
size: -; J: TRBJ1-1; V: TRBV7-3; D: TRBD1; DNA: TGTGCCAGCAGCTCAGGGGGGAACACTGAAGCTTTCTTT; CDR3: CASSSGGNTEAFF
size: -; J: TRBJ2-7; V: TRBV27; D: TRBD1; DNA: TGTGCCAGCAGTTCGGGGACAGGGGACGACGAGCAGTACTTC; CDR3: CASSSGTGDDEQYF
size: -; J: TRBJ1-2; V: TRBV3-1/TRBV3-2; D: TRBD1; DNA: TGTGCCAGCAGCCAAAGGGGGCACGATCAGGGCTACACCTTC; CDR3: CASSQRGHDQGYTF
size: -; J: TRBJ1-6; V: TRBV2; D: TRBD1; DNA: TGTGCCAGCACCCGGACAGGCCAGGGTAACTCCTATAATTCACCCCTCCACTTT; CDR3: CASTRTGQGNSYNSPLHF
size: -; J: TRBJ2-7; V: TRBV5-1; D: TRBD2; DNA: TGCGCCAGCACCCCGGCGGGGGGGTCGGGTTCCTACGAGCAGTACTTC; CDR3: CASTPAGGSGSYEQYF
size: -; J: TRBJ1-2; V: TRBV19; D: TRBD1; DNA: TGTGCCAGTAGTATGCAGGGGGGTCAGAACTATGGCTACACCTTC; CDR3: CASSMQGGQNYGYTF
size: -; J: TRBJ1-1; V: TRBV28; D: -; DNA: TGTGCCAGCAGTCTGGGTATCGGGGTTACGAACACTGAAGCTTTCTTT; CDR3: CASSLGIGVTNTEAFF
size: -; J: TRBJ2-6; V: TRBV6-1; D: TRBD1; DNA: TGTGCCAGCAGTGATTCCAGGACAGGGTTGTCCGGGGCCAACGTCCTGACTTTC; CDR3: CASSDSRTGLSGANVLTF
size: -; J: TRBJ2-3; V: TRBV5-4; D: TRBD1; DNA: TGTGCCAGCAGCTTGACAGGGGCGGAGGATACGCAGTATTTT; CDR3: CASSLTGAEDTQYF
size: -; J: TRBJ2-7; V: TRBV7-8; D: TRBD2; DNA: TGTGCCAGCAGCGCAACGACGGGAGGGAGGGAGCAGTACTTC; CDR3: CASSATTGGREQYF
size: -; J: TRBJ2-7; V: TRBV14; D: TRBD1; DNA: TGTGCCAGCAGCCAACACACAGGGGTCTCCTACGAGCAGTACTTC; CDR3: CASSQHTGVSYEQYF
size: -; J: TRBJ1-2; V: TRBV11-2; D: TRBD1; DNA: TGTGCCAGCAGCCCTCAACAGGGGAAGGGCTATGGCTACACCTTC; CDR3: CASSPQQGKGYGYTF
size: once; J: TRBJ1-2; V: TRBV3-1/TRBV3-2; D: -; DNA: TGTGCCAGCAGTCGGCCGGGGAGTCTTGGCTACACCTTC; CDR3: CASSRPGSLGYTF
size: -; J: TRBJ1-4; V: TRBV25-1; D: TRBD1; DNA: TGTGCCAGCAGTGGACAGGGGGCCTGGCGGGTTGAAAAACTGTTTTTT; CDR3: CASSGQGAWRVEKLFF
size: -; J: TRBJ1-2; V: TRBV7-9; D: -; DNA: TGTGCCAGCAGCATGGACAAGGGGTATGGCTACACCTTC; CDR3: CASSMDKGYGYTF
size: -; J: TRBJ1-3; V: TRBV9; D: -; DNA: TGTGCCAGCAGCGTAGATGGAGGCTCCTCCTCTGGAAACACCATATATTTT; CDR3: CASSVDGGSSSGNTIYF
size: few; J: TRBJ2-1; V: TRBV6-5; D: -; DNA: TGTGCCAGCAGTAACCGGGACACCTCTAACAATGAGCAGTTCTTC; CDR3: CASSNRDTSNNEQFF
size: -; J: TRBJ2-7; V: TRBV5-4; D: -; DNA: TGTGCCAGCAGTTCCCCGACAGGCTCCTACGAGCAGTACTTC; CDR3: CASSSPTGSYEQYF
size: -; J: TRBJ2-5; V: TRBV12-3/TRBV12-4; D: TRBD1; DNA: TGTGCCAGCAGTGGGGACAGGGCCGGGACCCAGTACTTC; CDR3: CASSGDRAGTQYF
size: -; J: TRBJ1-4; V: TRBV2; D: -; DNA: TGTGCCAGCAGTGCTCCGGCCCCGGGGTTTAATGAAAAACTGTTTTTT; CDR3: CASSAPAPGFNEKLFF
size: -; J: TRBJ2-5; V: TRBV15; D: TRBD2; DNA: TGTGCCACCAGCAGAGGAGGAGGGACTAGAAAAGAGACCCAGTACTTC; CDR3: CATSRGGGTRKETQYF
size: once; J: TRBJ1-5; V: TRBV2; D: TRBD1; DNA: TGTGCCAGCAGTTTAACCGGGACAGGGGGCCAGCCCCAGCATTTT; CDR3: CASSLTGTGGQPQHF
size: -; J: TRBJ2-7; V: TRBV6-1; D: TRBD1; DNA: TGTGCCAGCAGTGAGTCCGGGACAGGGGGCGACGAGCAGTACTTC; CDR3: CASSESGTGGDEQYF
size: -; J: TRBJ2-7; V: TRBV6-6; D: TRBD2; DNA: TGTGCCAGCAGCCGACGGGAGGGGACGGTGAGAGCCTACGAGCAGTACTTC; CDR3: CASSRREGTVRAYEQYF
size: -; J: TRBJ1-6; V: TRBV15; D: -; DNA: TGTGCCACCAGGTCCTCTGGGAGTGCCGGCAATTCACCCCTCCACTTT; CDR3: CATRSSGSAGNSPLHF
size: -; J: TRBJ1-2; V: TRBV28; D: TRBD1; DNA: TGTGCCAGCAGTTTACTAGGGGGCGCAGGCTACACCTTC; CDR3: CASSLLGGAGYTF
size: many; J: TRBJ1-3; V: TRBV6-6; D: -; DNA: TGTGCCAGCAGTTATTGGCAGGGAAACACCATATATTTT; CDR3: CASSYWQGNTIYF
size: -; J: TRBJ1-5; V: TRBV30; D: TRBD1; DNA: TGTGCCTGGAGCGACAGGGGCAATCAGCCCCAGCATTTT; CDR3: CAWSDRGNQPQHF
size: many; J: TRBJ2-5; V: TRBV10-3; D: -; DNA: TGTGCCATCAGTGAGAGTGGCCAGGGTCAAGGGACCCAGTACTTC; CDR3: CAISESGQGQGTQYF
size: -; J: TRBJ2-6; V: TRBV5-6; D: TRBD2; DNA: TGTGCCAGCAGCTTTTACGGACGGGGGGGCTCTGCTGGGGCCAACGTCCTGACTTTC; CDR3: CASSFYGRGGSAGANVLTF
size: -; J: TRBJ1-2; V: TRBV5-4; D: TRBD1; DNA: TGTGCCAGCAGCCCCGCGGACAGGCCAGTTTATGGCTACACCTTC; CDR3: CASSPADRPVYGYTF
size: few; J: TRBJ1-3; V: TRBV3-1/TRBV3-2; D: -; DNA: TGTGCCAGCCGTCGCGGTTCCTCTGGAAACACCATATATTTT; CDR3: CASRRGSSGNTIYF
size: -; J: TRBJ1-2; V: TRBV30; D: -; DNA: TGTGCCTGGAGTGGGGAGGGCTACACCTTC; CDR3: CAWSGEGYTF
size: -; J: TRBJ1-2; V: TRBV7-3; D: TRBD1; DNA: TGTGCCAGCAGCTTGGACAGGGAGGGTGGCTACACCTTC; CDR3: CASSLDREGGYTF
size: once; J: TRBJ1-6; V: TRBV6-5; D: -; DNA: TGTGCCAGCAGTTACCAGACAGGATTTAATTCACCCCTCCACTTT; CDR3: CASSYQTGFNSPLHF
size: -; J: TRBJ1-5; V: TRBV2; D: -; DNA: TGTGCCAGCAGCTTAGAAACGAGTAGCAATCAGCCCCAGCATTTT; CDR3: CASSLETSSNQPQHF
size: -; J: TRBJ2-3; V: TRBV5-1; D: -; DNA: TGCGCCAGCAGCTTGGGGCTAACGGGGACAGATACGCAGTATTTT; CDR3: CASSLGLTGTDTQYF
size: -; J: TRBJ1-4; V: TRBV18; D: -; DNA: TGTGCCAGCTCACCAACAGGTGGAAGTGAAAAACTGTTTTTT; CDR3: CASSPTGGSEKLFF
size: -; J: TRBJ1-6; V: TRBV29-1; D: TRBD1; DNA: TGCAGCGTTAGGACAGGGCGAGGGGATTCACCCCTCCACTTT; CDR3: CSVRTGRGDSPLHF
size: once; J: TRBJ2-1; V: TRBV7-8; D: TRBD1; DNA: TGTGCCAGCAGCTTAGACAGGGGTGGTTACGGCAATGAGCAGTTCTTC; CDR3: CASSLDRGGYGNEQFF
size: -; J: TRBJ2-5; V: TRBV9; D: TRBD2; DNA: TGTGCCAGCAGCCCGGGACTAGCGGGGGGGCAAGAGACCCAGTACTTC; CDR3: CASSPGLAGGQETQYF
size: -; J: TRBJ1-1; V: TRBV10-3; D: -; DNA: TGTGCCATCAGTAAATCCGGACAAGGGAACACTGAAGCTTTCTTT; CDR3: CAISKSGQGNTEAFF
size: few; J: TRBJ2-7; V: TRBV29-1; D: -; DNA: TGCAGCGTTGTCAGGGGCAGGGGAGCCTACGAGCAGTACTTC; CDR3: CSVVRGRGAYEQYF
size: many; J: TRBJ2-5; V: TRBV15; D: TRBD2; DNA: TGTGCCACCAGCGGAAGACGTAGGGAGGGCGAGACCCAGTACTTC; CDR3: CATSGRRREGETQYF
size: -; J: TRBJ1-6; V: TRBV5-1; D: -; DNA: TGCGCCAGCAGGGGGGGGGTTACCTATAATTCACCCCTCCACTTT; CDR3: CASRGGVTYNSPLHF
size: once; J: TRBJ2-7; V: TRBV4-1; D: -; DNA: TGCGCCAGCAGCTCTACTGAGGGCAACGAGCAGTACTTC; CDR3: CASSSTEGNEQYF
size: -; J: TRBJ1-2; V: TRBV28; D: TRBD1; DNA: TGTGCCAGCAGTAAAACCGGCGGGACAGGGAATGGCTACACCTTC; CDR3: CASSKTGGTGNGYTF
size: -; J: TRBJ2-3; V: TRBV28; D: TRBD2; DNA: TGTGCCAGCAGCGGACTAGCGGAAAGGCAGTATTTT; CDR3: CASSGLAERQYF
size: -; J: TRBJ1-2; V: TRBV6-6; D: -; DNA: TGTGCCAGCAGTTACTCGGGGCAGGGAACCTATGGCTACACCTTC; CDR3: CASSYSGQGTYGYTF
size: -; J: TRBJ2-5; V: TRBV27; D: -; DNA: TGTGCCAGCAGTTTAGGGGTCCCGGGGAGCCAGTACTTC; CDR3: CASSLGVPGSQYF